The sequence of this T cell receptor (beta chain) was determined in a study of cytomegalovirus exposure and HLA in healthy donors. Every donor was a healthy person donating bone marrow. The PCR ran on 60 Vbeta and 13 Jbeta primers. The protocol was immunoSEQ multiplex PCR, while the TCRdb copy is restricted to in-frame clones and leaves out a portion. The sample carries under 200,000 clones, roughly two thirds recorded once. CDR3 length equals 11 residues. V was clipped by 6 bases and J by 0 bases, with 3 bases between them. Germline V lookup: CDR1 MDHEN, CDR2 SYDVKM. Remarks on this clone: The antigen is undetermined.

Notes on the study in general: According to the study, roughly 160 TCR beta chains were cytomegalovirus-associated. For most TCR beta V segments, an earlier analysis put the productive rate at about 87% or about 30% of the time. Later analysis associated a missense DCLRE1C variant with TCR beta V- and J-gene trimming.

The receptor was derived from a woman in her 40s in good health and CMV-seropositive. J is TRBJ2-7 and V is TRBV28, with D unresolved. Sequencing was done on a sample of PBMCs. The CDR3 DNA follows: TGTGCCAGCAGACTCTCCTACGAGCAGTACTTC. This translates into CASRLSYEQYF.